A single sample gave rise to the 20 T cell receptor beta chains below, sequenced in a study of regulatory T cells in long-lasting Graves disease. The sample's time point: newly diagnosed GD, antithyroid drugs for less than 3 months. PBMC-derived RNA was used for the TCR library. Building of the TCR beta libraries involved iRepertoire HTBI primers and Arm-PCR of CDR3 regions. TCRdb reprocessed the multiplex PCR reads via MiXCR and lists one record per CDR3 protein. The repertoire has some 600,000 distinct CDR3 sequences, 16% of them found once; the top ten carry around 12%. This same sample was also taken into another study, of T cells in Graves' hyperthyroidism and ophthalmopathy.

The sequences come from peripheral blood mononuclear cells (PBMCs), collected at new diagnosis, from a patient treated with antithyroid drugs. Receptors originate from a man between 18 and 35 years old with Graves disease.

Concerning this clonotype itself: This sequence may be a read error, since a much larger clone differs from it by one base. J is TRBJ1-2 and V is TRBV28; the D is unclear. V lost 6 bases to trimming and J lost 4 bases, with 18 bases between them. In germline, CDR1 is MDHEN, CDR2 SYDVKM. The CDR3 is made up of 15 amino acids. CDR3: CASRGSGSPLYGYTF. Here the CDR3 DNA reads TGTGCCAGCAGGGGTTCAGGCTCGCCGCTCTATGGCTACACCTTC.

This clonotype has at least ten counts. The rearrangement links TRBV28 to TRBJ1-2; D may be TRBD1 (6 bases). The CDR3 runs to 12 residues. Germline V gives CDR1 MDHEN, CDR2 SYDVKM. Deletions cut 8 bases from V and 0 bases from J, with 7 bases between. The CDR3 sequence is CASDRSNYGYTF. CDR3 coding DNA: TGTGCCAGCGACAGGTCTAACTATGGCTACACCTTC.

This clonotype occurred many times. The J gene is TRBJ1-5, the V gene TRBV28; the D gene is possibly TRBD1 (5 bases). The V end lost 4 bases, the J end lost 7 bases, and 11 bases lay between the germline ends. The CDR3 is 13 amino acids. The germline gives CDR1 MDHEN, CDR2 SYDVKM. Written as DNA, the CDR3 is TGTGCCAGCAGTTCCAGGGTTGGACAGCCCCAGCATTTT. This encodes CASSSRVGQPQHF.

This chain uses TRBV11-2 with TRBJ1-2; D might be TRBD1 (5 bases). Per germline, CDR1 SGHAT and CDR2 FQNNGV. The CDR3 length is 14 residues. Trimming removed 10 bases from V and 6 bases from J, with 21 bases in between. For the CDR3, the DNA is TGTGCCACCCCTCACCTTAAGGGGCTAGATGGCTACACCTTC. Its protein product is CATPHLKGLDGYTF.

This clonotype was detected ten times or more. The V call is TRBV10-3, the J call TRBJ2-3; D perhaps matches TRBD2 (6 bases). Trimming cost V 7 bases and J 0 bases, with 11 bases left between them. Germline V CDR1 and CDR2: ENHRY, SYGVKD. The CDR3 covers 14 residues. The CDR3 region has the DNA TGTGCCATCAATAGCGGCACTAGCACAGATACGCAGTATTTT. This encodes CAINSGTSTDTQYF.

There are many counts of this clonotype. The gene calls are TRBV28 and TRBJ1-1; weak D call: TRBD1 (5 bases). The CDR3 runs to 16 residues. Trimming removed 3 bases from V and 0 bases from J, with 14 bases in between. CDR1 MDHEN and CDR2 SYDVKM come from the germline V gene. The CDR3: CASSLLRRDLNTEAFF. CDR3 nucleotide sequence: TGTGCCAGCAGTTTGCTGCGCAGGGACTTGAACACTGAAGCTTTCTTT.

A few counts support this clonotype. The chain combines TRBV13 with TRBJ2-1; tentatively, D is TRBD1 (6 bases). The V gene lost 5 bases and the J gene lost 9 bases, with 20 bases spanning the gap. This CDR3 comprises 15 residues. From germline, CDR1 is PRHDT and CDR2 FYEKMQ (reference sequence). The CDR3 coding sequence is TGTGCCAGCAGCCGAGGGTACAGGGCTGAAGCTGAGCAGTTCTTC. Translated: CASSRGYRAEAEQFF.

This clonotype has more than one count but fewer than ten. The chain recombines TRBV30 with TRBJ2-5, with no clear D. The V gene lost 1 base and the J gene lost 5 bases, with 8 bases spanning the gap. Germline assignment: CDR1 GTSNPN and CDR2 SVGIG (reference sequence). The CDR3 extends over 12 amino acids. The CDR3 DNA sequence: TGTGCCTGGAGTGCCGTGCCGGAGACCCAGTACTTC. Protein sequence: CAWSAVPETQYF.

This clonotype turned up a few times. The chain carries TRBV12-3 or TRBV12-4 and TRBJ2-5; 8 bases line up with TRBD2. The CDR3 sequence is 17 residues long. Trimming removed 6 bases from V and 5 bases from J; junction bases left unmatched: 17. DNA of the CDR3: TGTGCCAGCAGCTTCTACCCCGGGGGGGCAGACCGGGAGACCCAGTACTTC. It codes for CASSFYPGGADRETQYF.

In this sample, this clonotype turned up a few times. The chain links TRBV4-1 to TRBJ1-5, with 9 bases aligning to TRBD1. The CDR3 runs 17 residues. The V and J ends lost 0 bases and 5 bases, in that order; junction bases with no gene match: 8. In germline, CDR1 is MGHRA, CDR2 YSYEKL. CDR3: CASSQDGTGSWYQPQHF. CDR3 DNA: TGCGCCAGCAGCCAAGATGGGACAGGGAGTTGGTATCAGCCCCAGCATTTT.

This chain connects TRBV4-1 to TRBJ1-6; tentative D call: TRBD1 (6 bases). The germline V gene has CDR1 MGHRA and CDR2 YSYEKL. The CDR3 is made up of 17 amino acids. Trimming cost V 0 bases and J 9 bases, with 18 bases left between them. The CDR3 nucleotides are TGCGCCAGCAGCCAAGATCCGCTTACAGGGAAAAGTTCACCCCTCCACTTT. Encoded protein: CASSQDPLTGKSSPLHF.

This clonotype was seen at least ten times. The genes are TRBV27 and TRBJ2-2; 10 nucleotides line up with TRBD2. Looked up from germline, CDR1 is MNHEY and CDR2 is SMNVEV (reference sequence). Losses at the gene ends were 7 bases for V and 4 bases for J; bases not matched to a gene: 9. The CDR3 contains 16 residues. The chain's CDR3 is CASKLGIAGGTGELFF. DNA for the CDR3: TGTGCCAGCAAATTAGGGATAGCGGGAGGCACCGGGGAGCTGTTTTTT.

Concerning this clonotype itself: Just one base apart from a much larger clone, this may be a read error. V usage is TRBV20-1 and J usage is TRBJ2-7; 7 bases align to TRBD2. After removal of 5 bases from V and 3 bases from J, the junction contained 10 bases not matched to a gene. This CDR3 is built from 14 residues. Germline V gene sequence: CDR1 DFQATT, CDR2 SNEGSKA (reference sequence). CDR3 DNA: TGCAGTGCTGAAACTAGCGCCACGCACTACGAGCAGTACTTC. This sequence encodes CSAETSATHYEQYF.

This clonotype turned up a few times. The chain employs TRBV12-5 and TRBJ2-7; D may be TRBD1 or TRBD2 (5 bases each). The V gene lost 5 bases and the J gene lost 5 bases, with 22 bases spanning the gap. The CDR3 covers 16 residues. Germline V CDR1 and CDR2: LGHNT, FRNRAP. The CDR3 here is CASGAQAGTTDDEQYF. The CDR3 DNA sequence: TGTGCTAGTGGTGCACAGGCCGGGACCACCGACGACGAGCAGTACTTC.

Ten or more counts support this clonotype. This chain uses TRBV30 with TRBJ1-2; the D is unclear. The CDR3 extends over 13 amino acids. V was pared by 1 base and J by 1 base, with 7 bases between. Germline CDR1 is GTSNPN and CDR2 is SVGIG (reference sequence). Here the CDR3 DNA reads TGTGCCTGGAGTGCCAGACTTAACTATGGCTACACCTTC. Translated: CAWSARLNYGYTF.

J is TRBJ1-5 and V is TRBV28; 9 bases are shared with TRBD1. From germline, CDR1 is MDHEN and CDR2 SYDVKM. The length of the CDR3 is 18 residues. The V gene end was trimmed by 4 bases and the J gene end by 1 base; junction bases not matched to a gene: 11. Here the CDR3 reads CASSSDRGPPGSNQPQHF. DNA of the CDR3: TGTGCCAGCAGTTCGGACAGGGGCCCTCCGGGGAGCAATCAGCCCCAGCATTTT.

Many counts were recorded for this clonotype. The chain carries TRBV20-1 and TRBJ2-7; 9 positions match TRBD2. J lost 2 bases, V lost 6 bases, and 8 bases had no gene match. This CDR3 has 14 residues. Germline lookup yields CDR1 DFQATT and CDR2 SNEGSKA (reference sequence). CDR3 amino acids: CSASSGGRPYEQYF. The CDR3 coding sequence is TGCAGTGCAAGTAGCGGGGGAAGACCCTACGAGCAGTACTTC.

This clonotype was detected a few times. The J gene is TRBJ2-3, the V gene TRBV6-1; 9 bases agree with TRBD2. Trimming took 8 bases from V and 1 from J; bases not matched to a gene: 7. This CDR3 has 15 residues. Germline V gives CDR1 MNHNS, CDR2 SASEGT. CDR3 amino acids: CASGFKRGGTDTQYF. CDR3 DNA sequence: TGTGCCAGCGGGTTCAAGCGGGGGGGCACAGATACGCAGTATTTT.

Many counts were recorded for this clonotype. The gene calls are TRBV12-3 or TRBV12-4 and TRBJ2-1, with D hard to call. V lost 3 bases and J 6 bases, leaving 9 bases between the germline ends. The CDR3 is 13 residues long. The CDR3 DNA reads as TGTGCCAGCAGTTTCTCCGCAAGCAATGAGCAGTTCTTC. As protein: CASSFSASNEQFF.

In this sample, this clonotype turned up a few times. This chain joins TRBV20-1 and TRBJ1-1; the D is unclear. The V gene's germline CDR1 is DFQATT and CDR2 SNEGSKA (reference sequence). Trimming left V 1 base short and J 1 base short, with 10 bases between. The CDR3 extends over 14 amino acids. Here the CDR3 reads CSARGADWNTEAFF. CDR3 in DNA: TGCAGTGCTAGAGGGGCAGATTGGAACACTGAAGCTTTCTTT.